One T cell receptor (beta chain) is described in this entry. Treatment of the sample: 15 to 20 received Ad26.COV2.S at low or high dose, single or two shots; several received placebo; per-sample allocation not given. Each sample was drawn 63 days after the first injection (of vaccine or placebo). The entry originates in a study of Ad26.COV2.S vaccination and SARS-CoV-2 variants. Study in general: Donor was one of the participants in the Ad26.COV2.S arm of the COV1001 trial. The authors gave Ad26.COV2.S intramuscularly, either once or twice 56 days apart.

Germline CDR1 and CDR2: LNHDA and SQIVND (reference sequence). The V and J ends lost 1 base and 6 bases respectively, with 17 bases between them. The CDR3 has 16 amino acids. The data were produced by immunoSEQ multiplex PCR, yet TCRdb's version contains in-frame clones alone and is incomplete. The sample lists some 320,000 clones; 70% to 90% were seen once. The sequence was collected from a person between 18 and 59 years old who received the Ad26.COV2.S COVID-19 vaccine or a placebo. The V and J genes are TRBV19 and TRBJ2-3; weak D call: TRBD1 (6 bases). The material was peripheral blood, obtained in a trial of Ad26.COV2.S vaccine versus placebo. CDR3 sequence (DNA): TGTGCCAGTAGTATAGGGCAGGGGAAGCCCCAGGATACGCAGTATTTT. Protein sequence: CASSIGQGKPQDTQYF.